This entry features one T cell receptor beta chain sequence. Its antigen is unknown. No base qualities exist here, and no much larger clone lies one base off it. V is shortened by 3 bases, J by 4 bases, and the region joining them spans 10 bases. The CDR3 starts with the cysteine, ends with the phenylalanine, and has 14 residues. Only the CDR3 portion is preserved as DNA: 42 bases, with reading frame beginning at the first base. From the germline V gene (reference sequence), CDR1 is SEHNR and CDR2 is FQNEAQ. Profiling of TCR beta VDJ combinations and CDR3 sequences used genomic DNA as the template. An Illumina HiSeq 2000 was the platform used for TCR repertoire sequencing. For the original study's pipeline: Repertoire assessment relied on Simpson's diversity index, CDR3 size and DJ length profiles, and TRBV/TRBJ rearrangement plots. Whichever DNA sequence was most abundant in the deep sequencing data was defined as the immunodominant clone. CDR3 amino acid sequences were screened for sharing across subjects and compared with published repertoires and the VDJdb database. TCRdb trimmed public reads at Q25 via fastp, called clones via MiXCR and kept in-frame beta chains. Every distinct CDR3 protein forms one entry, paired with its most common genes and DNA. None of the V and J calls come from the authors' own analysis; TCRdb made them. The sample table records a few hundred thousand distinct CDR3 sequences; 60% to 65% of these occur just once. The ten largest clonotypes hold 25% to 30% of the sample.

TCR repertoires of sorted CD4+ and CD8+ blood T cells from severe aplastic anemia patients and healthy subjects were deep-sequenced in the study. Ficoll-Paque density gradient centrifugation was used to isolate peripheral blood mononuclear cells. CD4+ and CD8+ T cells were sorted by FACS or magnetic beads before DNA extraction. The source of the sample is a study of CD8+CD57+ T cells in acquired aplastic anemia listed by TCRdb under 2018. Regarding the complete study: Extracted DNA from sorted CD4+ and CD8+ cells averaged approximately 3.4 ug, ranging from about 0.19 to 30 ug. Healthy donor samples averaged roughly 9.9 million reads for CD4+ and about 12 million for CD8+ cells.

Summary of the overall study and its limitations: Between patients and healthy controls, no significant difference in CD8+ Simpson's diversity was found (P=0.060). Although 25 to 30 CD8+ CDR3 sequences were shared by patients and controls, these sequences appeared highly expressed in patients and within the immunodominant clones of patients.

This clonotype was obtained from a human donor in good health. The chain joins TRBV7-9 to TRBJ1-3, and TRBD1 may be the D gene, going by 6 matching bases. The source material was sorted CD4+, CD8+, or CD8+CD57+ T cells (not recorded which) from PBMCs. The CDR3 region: CASSFPGTGNTIYF. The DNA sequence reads TGTGCCAGCAGCTTTCCCGGGACAGGAAACACCATATATTTT. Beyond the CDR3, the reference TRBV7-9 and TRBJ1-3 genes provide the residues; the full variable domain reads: DTGVSQNPRHKITKRGQNVTFRCDPISEHNRLYWYRQTLGQGPEFLTYFQNEAQLEKSRLLSDRFSAERPKGSFSTLEIQRTEQGDSAMYLCASSFPGTGNTIYFGEGSWLTVV.